Following are 24 T cell receptor beta chains from one sample sequenced in a study of post-analysis software for immune sequencing data (dated by TCRdb to 2013 to 2016). General findings and caveats noted by the study authors: Significantly higher frequencies in patients than in controls were found for roughly 5 TRBV segments, including TRBV5-6, TRBV5-1 and TRBV20-1.

No cognate antigen is known for these TCRs. Receptor amplification or capture employed PCR. The sample was run on an Illumina HiSeq 2500. To reduce PCR and sequencing biases, unique molecular identifiers were built into the TCR beta cDNA libraries. TCRdb handled the public reads itself, with Q25 trimming in fastp and clone calling in MiXCR, and kept productive beta chains. Each CDR3 protein gets just one entry, which takes the most common genes and DNA from the rows behind it. Here the sample has some 260,000 distinct CDR3 sequences; 35% to 40% occur a single time. 4% to 6% of the sample rests with the top ten. The sequencing input was blood. The receptors were gathered from a girl aged 10 to 17 with multiple sclerosis.

This clonotype was seen a handful of times. This rearrangement joins TRBV2 to TRBJ2-3; 12 bases are shared with TRBD2. The CDR3 has 16 amino acids. In germline, CDR1 is SNHLY, CDR2 FYNNEI. The junction had 4 bases not matched to a gene; V was cut back by 6 bases and J by 0 bases. The CDR3 protein is CASRRLAGASTDTQYF. The DNA of the CDR3 is TGTGCCAGCAGACGACTAGCGGGGGCCAGCACAGATACGCAGTATTTT.

The J gene is TRBJ2-7, the V gene TRBV5-1; no reliable D call. The CDR3 consists of 14 residues. V was pared by 4 bases and J by 3 bases, with 14 bases between. Looked up from germline, CDR1 is SGHRS and CDR2 is YFSETQ. CDR3 nucleotide sequence: TGCGCCAGCAGCCAAGTGACGGGCAACTACGAGCAGTACTTC. Translating gives CASSQVTGNYEQYF.

This clonotype has ten or more counts. This chain connects TRBV7-2 to TRBJ1-2; no clear D gene. CDR1 SGHTA and CDR2 FQGNSA come from the germline V gene. V was pared by 4 bases and J by 4 bases, with 10 bases between. The CDR3 is 13 residues long. CDR3 residues: CASSSPRGYGYTF. CDR3 in DNA: TGTGCCAGCAGCTCCCCGCGGGGCTATGGCTACACCTTC.

This clonotype was seen repeatedly, ten times or more. The chain carries TRBV7-2 and TRBJ2-2; 7 bases match TRBD2. Per germline, CDR1 SGHTA and CDR2 FQGNSA. J gave up 4 bases and V 5 bases, and 4 bases lay outside the gene matches. The CDR3 totals 14 residues. CDR3 sequence: CASSPERGTGELFF. The CDR3 DNA reads as TGTGCCAGCAGCCCCGAGCGGGGCACCGGGGAGCTGTTTTTT.

The rearrangement joins TRBV29-1 to TRBJ1-1; TRBD1 aligns across 7 bases. Looked up from germline, CDR1 is SQVTM and CDR2 is ANQGSEA. The CDR3 extends over 13 amino acids. The junction had 9 bases not matched to a gene; V was cut back by 6 bases and J by 5 bases. CDR3 in DNA: TGCAGCGTGGCGAACCAGGGGGGGACTGAAGCTTTCTTT. Translation gives CSVANQGGTEAFF.

The chain carries TRBV9 and TRBJ2-1, with 10 bases matching TRBD2. This CDR3 has 16 amino acids. Germline V gene sequence: CDR1 SGDLS, CDR2 YYNGEE. V lost 3 bases, J lost 5 bases, and 8 bases stayed unmatched. The CDR3 coding sequence is TGTGCCAGCAGCGCAGGGCTAGCGGGGGCAGACAATGAGCAGTTCTTC. This gives the protein CASSAGLAGADNEQFF. Full variable domain (outside the CDR3, taken from reference TRBV9 and TRBJ2-1): DSGVTQTPKHLITATGQRVTLRCSPRSGDLSVYWYQQSLDQGLQFLIQYYNGEERAKGNILERFSAQQFPDLHSELNLSSLELGDSALYFCASSAGLAGADNEQFFGPGTRLTVL.

A few counts support this clonotype. The V and J genes are TRBV3-1 and TRBJ1-4, with D possibly matching TRBD1 (6 bases). The V gene's germline CDR1 is LGHDT and CDR2 YNNKEL (reference sequence). Trimming removed 0 bases from V and 5 bases from J, with 19 bases in between. The CDR3 contains 18 residues. The CDR3 region has the DNA TGTGCCAGCAGCCAAGAACGGACAGCCCTTAAGCCGAATGAAAAACTGTTTTTT. This gives the protein CASSQERTALKPNEKLFF. The variable domain in full, completed from reference TRBV3-1 and TRBJ1-4, reads DTAVSQTPKYLVTQMGNDKSIKCEQNLGHDTMYWYKQDSKKFLKIMFSYNNKELIINETVPNRFSPKSPDKAHLNLHINSLELGDSAVYFCASSQERTALKPNEKLFFGSGTQLSVL.

V is TRBV20-1 and J is TRBJ2-3; 9 nucleotides match TRBD2. CDR1 is DFQATT and CDR2 is SNEGSKA in the germline V gene (reference sequence). This CDR3 is 15 amino acids long. Trimming cost V 3 bases and J 4 bases; bases outside gene matches: 8. CDR3 nucleotide sequence: TGCAGTGCTAGCTGGGCGGGAGGGATCTCAGATACGCAGTATTTT. Translated: CSASWAGGISDTQYF.

The chain links TRBV9 to TRBJ2-1, with D maybe TRBD1 (6 bases). The CDR3 runs 15 residues. Trimming shortened V by 4 bases and J by 1 base, and 12 bases separated the two germline ends. Germline CDR1 reads SGDLS; CDR2 reads YYNGEE. The CDR3 protein is CASSKQTGSYNEQFF. The CDR3 bases are TGTGCCAGCAGCAAACAGACAGGATCCTACAATGAGCAGTTCTTC.

This clonotype has at least ten counts. The V and J genes are TRBV12-5 and TRBJ2-2; D gene unclear. The CDR3 is made up of 16 amino acids. Germline V gives CDR1 LGHNT, CDR2 FRNRAP. Deletions cut 6 bases from V and 1 base from J, with 15 bases between. The CDR3 DNA sequence: TGTGCTAGTGGCAACTGGACGGCGGTGAACACCGGGGAGCTGTTTTTT. It translates to CASGNWTAVNTGELFF.

Worth noting for this clonotype: The conserved phenylalanine or tryptophan normally closing the CDR3 is absent here, so this likely arose from a read error. The chain recombines TRBV28 with TRBJ1-4; no firm D call. V was shortened by 6 bases and J by 8 bases, with 10 bases between the two germline ends. The CDR3 sequence is 12 residues long. Germline CDR1 is MDHEN and CDR2 is SYDVKM. The CDR3 nucleotides read TGTGCCAGCAGCCTCGTCGGGGAAAAACTGTTTTGT. Protein sequence: CASSLVGEKLFC.

This clonotype was seen many times. The J gene is TRBJ2-5, the V gene TRBV4-2; 10 bases match TRBD2. V gave up 1 base and J gave up 2 bases; unmatched junction bases: 1. Germline CDR1 is LGHNA and CDR2 is YNFKEQ. The CDR3 extends over 15 amino acids. CDR3 in amino acids: CASSQGTSGQETQYF. CDR3 in DNA: TGTGCCAGCAGCCAAGGGACTAGCGGACAAGAGACCCAGTACTTC.

This clonotype has a handful of counts. The gene calls are TRBV28 and TRBJ1-1; TRBD1 matches at 7 bases. This CDR3 comprises 11 residues. Losses at the gene ends were 6 bases for V and 8 bases for J; bases not matched to a gene: 3. Germline V gene data show CDR1 as MDHEN and CDR2 as SYDVKM. CDR3 nucleotide sequence: TGTGCCAGCAGGGGACAGTGGGAAGCTTTCTTT. Residues: CASRGQWEAFF.

This clonotype showed up many times. The gene calls are TRBV2 and TRBJ2-7, with D possibly being TRBD2 (6 bases). The V end was cut by 8 bases, the J end by 0 bases, with 11 bases between. CDR1 SNHLY and CDR2 FYNNEI come from the germline V gene. The CDR3 consists of 13 residues. The CDR3 DNA is TGTGCCAGCTCCTCCGGGAGCTCCTACGAGCAGTACTTC. As protein: CASSSGSSYEQYF.

This clonotype was recorded many times. This chain joins TRBV6-6 and TRBJ1-4; D may be TRBD1 (6 bases). V was shortened by 8 bases and J by 3 bases, with 16 bases between the two germline ends. In germline, CDR1 is MNHNY, CDR2 SVGAGI (reference sequence). This CDR3 spans 15 amino acids. The DNA of the CDR3 is TGTGCCAGCGGGGGGCTGTGGGGGGCTAATGAAAAACTGTTTTTT. This sequence encodes CASGGLWGANEKLFF.

A single count supports this clonotype. The chain links TRBV29-1 to TRBJ2-5; 7 bases align to TRBD1. CDR1 is SQVTM, CDR2 ANQGSEA, per germline. Trimming at V came to 6 bases and at J to 3 bases, leaving 7 bases not matched to a gene. CDR3 length: 13 residues. The CDR3 coding sequence is TGCAGCGTGGGGGACAGCAGGAAAGAGACCCAGTACTTC. This gives the protein CSVGDSRKETQYF.

Regarding this clonotype: A read error may be the cause here, since a much bigger clone is one base away. The genes are TRBV15 and TRBJ2-5; maybe TRBD2 (5 bases). The CDR3 has 13 residues. Per germline, CDR1 LNHNV and CDR2 YYDKDF (reference sequence). V lost 3 bases to trimming and J lost 11 bases, with 16 bases between them. The CDR3 coding sequence is TGTGCCACCAGCAGCGGACTCGTGGCAGAGCAGTACTTC. Protein sequence: CATSSGLVAEQYF.

A note on this clonotype: At one end the junction does not follow the germline gene, possibly because of a read error. The chain employs TRBV6-6 and TRBJ2-6, with TRBD2 matching over 11 bases. CDR1 and CDR2 from the germline V gene are MNHNY and SVGAGI (reference sequence). This CDR3 has 17 residues. CDR3 in DNA: TGTGCCAGCAGTTACCTAGCGGGAGGTGACGGGGCCAACGTCCGGACTTTC. It translates to CASSYLAGGDGANVRTF.

This clonotype was detected a few times. The rearrangement joins TRBV5-1 to TRBJ2-3; TRBD2 matches at 8 bases. V trimming: 0 bases; J trimming: 6 bases; junction bases outside the gene matches: 12. This CDR3 contains 17 residues. Germline V gene sequence: CDR1 SGHRS, CDR2 YFSETQ. The CDR3 loop is CASSLDPTAGGRDTQYF. CDR3 DNA: TGCGCCAGCAGCTTGGATCCTACGGCGGGAGGTCGGGATACGCAGTATTTT. The entire variable domain, with the rest obtained from reference TRBV5-1 and TRBJ2-3, is as follows: KAGVTQTPRYLIKTRGQQVTLSCSPISGHRSVSWYQQTPGQGLQFLFEYFSETQRNKGNFPGRFSGRQFSNSRSEMNVSTLELGDSALYLCASSLDPTAGGRDTQYFGPGTRLTVL.

This clonotype was recorded a few times. This chain connects TRBV5-1 to TRBJ1-1, with TRBD1 as a possible D gene (5 bases). Germline loops: CDR1 SGHRS, CDR2 YFSETQ. V was cut by 4 bases and J by 6 bases, with 13 bases left in between. This CDR3 has 13 residues. CDR3 nucleotide sequence: TGCGCCAGCAGCATAGCGGGGGTTGCTGAAGCTTTCTTT. It yields the protein CASSIAGVAEAFF. Supplemented by reference TRBV5-1 and TRBJ1-1, the full variable domain reads KAGVTQTPRYLIKTRGQQVTLSCSPISGHRSVSWYQQTPGQGLQFLFEYFSETQRNKGNFPGRFSGRQFSNSRSEMNVSTLELGDSALYLCASSIAGVAEAFFGQGTRLTVV.

This clonotype was detected ten times or more. V is TRBV6-5 and J is TRBJ2-5, with 7 positions matching TRBD2. J lost 5 bases, V lost 6 bases, and 6 bases had no gene match. Germline V gives CDR1 MNHEY, CDR2 SVGAGI. This CDR3 spans 13 amino acids. CDR3 nucleotide sequence: TGTGCCAGCAGCTTGACTAGCTGGGAGACCCAGTACTTC. Protein sequence: CASSLTSWETQYF.

This clonotype was observed a few times. A much larger clone lies a single base off, so this may be a read error. The chain has TRBV20-1 and TRBJ1-4, with 8 bases identical to TRBD1. Germline loops: CDR1 DFQATT, CDR2 SNEGSKA (reference sequence). CDR3 length: 13 amino acids. V gave up 6 bases and J gave up 10 bases; unmatched junction bases: 10. The CDR3 spells CSAPTGADGKLFF. CDR3 DNA: TGCAGTGCCCCGACAGGGGCCGATGGAAAACTGTTTTTT.

This clonotype was seen a handful of times. This chain links TRBV10-3 with TRBJ2-3, with 7 bases matching TRBD2. Germline-derived CDR1 and CDR2 are ENHRY and SYGVKD. The CDR3 extends over 15 amino acids. Trimming at V came to 0 bases and at J to 8 bases, leaving 8 bases not matched to a gene. The CDR3 sequence is CAISESGGSPGTQYF. The CDR3 region has the DNA TGTGCCATCAGTGAGTCGGGCGGGAGCCCAGGTACGCAGTATTTT.

There are a few counts of this clonotype. The chain carries TRBV4-1 and TRBJ1-1; D unresolved. CDR3 length: 15 amino acids. Germline V lookup: CDR1 MGHRA, CDR2 YSYEKL. V was cut by 4 bases and J by 5 bases, with 17 bases left in between. The CDR3, as DNA: TGCGCCAGCAGCCCGGTAGCTCACGCGGTTACTGAAGCTTTCTTT. It codes for CASSPVAHAVTEAFF.